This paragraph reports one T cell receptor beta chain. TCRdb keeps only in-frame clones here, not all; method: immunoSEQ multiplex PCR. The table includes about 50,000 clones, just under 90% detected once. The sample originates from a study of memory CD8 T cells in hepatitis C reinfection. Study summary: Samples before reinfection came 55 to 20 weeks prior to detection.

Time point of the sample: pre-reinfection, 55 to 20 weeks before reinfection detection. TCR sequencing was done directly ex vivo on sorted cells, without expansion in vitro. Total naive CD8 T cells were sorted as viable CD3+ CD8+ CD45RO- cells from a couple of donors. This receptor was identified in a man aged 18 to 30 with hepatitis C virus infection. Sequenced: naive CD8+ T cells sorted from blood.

CDR3 in amino acids: CASSSHAGEQETQYF. CDR3 nucleotides: TGTGCCAGCAGCTCCCACGCGGGGGAACAAGAGACCCAGTACTTC. The rearrangement links TRBV11-2 to TRBJ2-5, with 7 positions matching TRBD2. Germline V gives CDR1 SGHAT, CDR2 FQNNGV. The V gene end was trimmed by 4 bases and the J gene end by 2 bases; junction bases not matched to a gene: 7. The CDR3 runs to 15 residues.